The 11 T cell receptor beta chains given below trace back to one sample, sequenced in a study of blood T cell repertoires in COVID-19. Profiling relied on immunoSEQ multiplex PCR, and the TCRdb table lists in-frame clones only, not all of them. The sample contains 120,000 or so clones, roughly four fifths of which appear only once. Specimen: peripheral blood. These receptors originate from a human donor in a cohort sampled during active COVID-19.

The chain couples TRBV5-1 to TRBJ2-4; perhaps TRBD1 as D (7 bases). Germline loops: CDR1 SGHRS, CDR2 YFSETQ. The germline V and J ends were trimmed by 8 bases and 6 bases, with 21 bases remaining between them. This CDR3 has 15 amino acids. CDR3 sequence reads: CASNPGQPGGNIQYF. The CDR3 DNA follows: TGCGCCAGTAACCCGGGACAGCCCGGGGGAAACATTCAGTACTTC.

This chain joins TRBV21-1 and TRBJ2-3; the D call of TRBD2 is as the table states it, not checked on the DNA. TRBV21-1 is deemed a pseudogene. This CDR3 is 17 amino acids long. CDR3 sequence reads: CASSKTAGFRHLDTQYF. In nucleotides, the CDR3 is TGTGCCAGCAGCAAAACTGCGGGTTTTCGTCACCTCGATACGCAGTATTTT.

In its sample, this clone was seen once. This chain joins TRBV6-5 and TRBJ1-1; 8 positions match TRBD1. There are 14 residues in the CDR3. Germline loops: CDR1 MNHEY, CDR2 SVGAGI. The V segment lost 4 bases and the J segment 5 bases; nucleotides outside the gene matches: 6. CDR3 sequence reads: CASSFRTGRTEAFF. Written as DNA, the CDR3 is TGTGCCAGCAGTTTCCGGACAGGGAGGACTGAAGCTTTCTTT.

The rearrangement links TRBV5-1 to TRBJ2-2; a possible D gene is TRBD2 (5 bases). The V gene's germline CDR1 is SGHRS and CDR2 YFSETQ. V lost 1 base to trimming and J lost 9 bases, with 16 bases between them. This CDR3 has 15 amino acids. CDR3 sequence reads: CASSLTASPPRELFF. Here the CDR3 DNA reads TGCGCCAGCAGCTTGACGGCTAGCCCACCCCGGGAGCTGTTTTTT.

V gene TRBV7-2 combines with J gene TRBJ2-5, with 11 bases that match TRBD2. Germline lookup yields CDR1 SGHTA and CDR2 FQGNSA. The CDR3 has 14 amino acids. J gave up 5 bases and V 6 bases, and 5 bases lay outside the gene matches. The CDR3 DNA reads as TGTGCCAGCAGGCGGATAGCGGGGGGGGAGACCCAGTACTTC. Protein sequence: CASRRIAGGETQYF.

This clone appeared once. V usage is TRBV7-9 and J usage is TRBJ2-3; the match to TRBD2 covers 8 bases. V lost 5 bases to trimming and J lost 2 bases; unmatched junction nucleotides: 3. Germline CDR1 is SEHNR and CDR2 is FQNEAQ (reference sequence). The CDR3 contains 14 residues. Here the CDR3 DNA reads TGTGCCAGCAGCCGTAGCGGGGTCACAGATACGCAGTATTTT. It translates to CASSRSGVTDTQYF.

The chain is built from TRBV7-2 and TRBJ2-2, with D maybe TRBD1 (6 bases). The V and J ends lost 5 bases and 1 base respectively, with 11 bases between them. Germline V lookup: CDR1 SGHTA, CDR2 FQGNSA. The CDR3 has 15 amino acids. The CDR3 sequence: CASSISTGNTGELFF. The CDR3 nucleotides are TGTGCCAGCAGCATTTCGACAGGGAACACCGGGGAGCTGTTTTTT.

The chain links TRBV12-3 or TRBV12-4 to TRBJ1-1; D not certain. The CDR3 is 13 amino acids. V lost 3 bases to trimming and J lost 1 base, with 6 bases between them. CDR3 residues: CASSFAGNTEAFF. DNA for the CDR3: TGTGCCAGCAGTTTTGCGGGGAACACTGAAGCTTTCTTT.

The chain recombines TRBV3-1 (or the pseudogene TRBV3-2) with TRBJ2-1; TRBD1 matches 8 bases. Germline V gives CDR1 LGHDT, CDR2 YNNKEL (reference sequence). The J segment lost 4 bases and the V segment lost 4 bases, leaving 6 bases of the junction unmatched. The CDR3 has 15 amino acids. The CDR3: CASSLRDRPYNEQFF. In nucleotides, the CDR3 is TGTGCCAGCAGCCTCCGGGACAGGCCTTACAATGAGCAGTTCTTC.

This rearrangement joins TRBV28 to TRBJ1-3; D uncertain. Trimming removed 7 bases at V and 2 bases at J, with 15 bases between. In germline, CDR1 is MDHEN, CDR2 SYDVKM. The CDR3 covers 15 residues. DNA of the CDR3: TGTGCCAGCAAATTCCGGGGTTTTGCTGGAAACACCATATATTTT. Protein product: CASKFRGFAGNTIYF.

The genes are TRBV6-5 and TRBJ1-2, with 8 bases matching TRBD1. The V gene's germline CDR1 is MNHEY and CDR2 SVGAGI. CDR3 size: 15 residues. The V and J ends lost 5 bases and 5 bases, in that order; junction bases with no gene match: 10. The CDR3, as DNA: TGTGCCAGCAGTCGGGGGACAGGCGGTATTTATGGCTACACCTTC. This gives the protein CASSRGTGGIYGYTF.